The 14 T cell receptor beta chains below come from one sample, sequenced in a study of beta chain features in type 1 diabetes. No antigen is known for these receptors. Expressed TCRB transcripts got sequenced, as all isolated RNA was reverse transcribed. Clones were sequenced by immunoSEQ multiplex PCR, and TCRdb holds only the in-frame ones, with some missing. The top ten clones hold roughly 0.018% of a sample with roughly 300,000 clones, about 13% of them seen once. Findings and limits, study-wide: Moderate yet significant TCRB CDR3 shortening was seen in Type 1 diabetes patients in all four CD4+ subsets.

Sequencing was performed on naive CD4+ T cells from blood. Every receptor here comes from a man under 40 with type 1 diabetes.

This chain connects TRBV5-1 to TRBJ2-7; 7 nucleotides agree with TRBD1. The CDR3 has 14 residues. Germline loops: CDR1 SGHRS, CDR2 YFSETQ. V dropped 4 bases and J dropped 2; count of bases not matched to a gene: 6. CDR3 bases: TGCGCCAGCAGCGTACCGGGACAGACCTACGAGCAGTACTTC. Translating it yields CASSVPGQTYEQYF.

CDR3: CASSLEGGSDNEQFF. The CDR3 nucleotides are TGCGCCAGCAGCTTGGAAGGCGGGAGTGACAATGAGCAGTTCTTC. The V call is TRBV5-1, the J call TRBJ2-1, with 7 nucleotides matching TRBD2. Germline CDR1 is SGHRS and CDR2 is YFSETQ. This CDR3 comprises 15 residues. The trim removed 0 bases at V and 5 bases at J, leaving 5 bases unmatched.

This clone has a handful of counts. This chain joins TRBV28 and TRBJ1-5; no definite D call. Germline CDR1 and CDR2: MDHEN and SYDVKM. The CDR3 contains 14 residues. With 2 bases removed from V and 1 base from J, the gap between germline ends came to 6 bases. The CDR3 sequence is CASSLPQSNQPQHF. CDR3 in DNA: TGTGCCAGCAGTTTACCCCAGAGCAATCAGCCCCAGCATTTT. The whole variable domain, filled in from reference TRBV28 and TRBJ1-5, reads DVKVTQSSRYLVKRTGEKVFLECVQDMDHENMFWYRQDPGLGLRLIYFSYDVKMKEKGDIPEGYSVSREKKERFSLILESASTNQTSMYLCASSLPQSNQPQHFGDGTRLSIL.

This clone was seen only a few times. For the CDR3, the DNA is TGTGCCAGCAGCCTTGGGACTAGCGGGAATTCAGATACGCAGTATTTT. It specifies CASSLGTSGNSDTQYF. The chain uses TRBV4-2 and TRBJ2-3; 13 bases line up with TRBD2. Trimming at V came to 4 bases and at J to 4 bases, leaving 5 bases not matched to a gene. The CDR3 contains 16 residues. CDR1 LGHNA and CDR2 YNFKEQ come from the germline V gene.

This clone was found a few times. This rearrangement joins TRBV11-2 to TRBJ2-3; possible D gene TRBD1, 6 bases. Germline loops: CDR1 SGHAT, CDR2 FQNNGV. Trimming took off 5 bases at V and 2 bases at J, with 11 bases between the two ends. The CDR3 covers 14 residues. CDR3 nucleotide sequence: TGTGCCAGCAGCGGACAGATCTACACAGATACGCAGTATTTT. Translation: CASSGQIYTDTQYF.

This clone showed up just a few times. The rearrangement links TRBV28 to TRBJ2-3; D possibly corresponds to TRBD2 (6 bases). Germline V CDR1 and CDR2: MDHEN, SYDVKM. The V gene lost 5 bases and the J gene lost 0 bases, with 12 bases spanning the gap. The CDR3 has 15 residues. The CDR3 loop is CASSLASYSTDTQYF. The CDR3 nucleotides read TGTGCCAGCAGTCTAGCGAGCTATAGCACAGATACGCAGTATTTT. The full variable domain, rest sourced from reference TRBV28 and TRBJ2-3, is DVKVTQSSRYLVKRTGEKVFLECVQDMDHENMFWYRQDPGLGLRLIYFSYDVKMKEKGDIPEGYSVSREKKERFSLILESASTNQTSMYLCASSLASYSTDTQYFGPGTRLTVL.

This clone was recorded a few times. The gene calls are TRBV25-1 and TRBJ2-3, with D uncertain. The CDR3 runs 15 residues. Trimming took 3 bases from V and 6 from J, leaving 16 bases between them. CDR1 MGHDK and CDR2 SYGVNS come from the germline V gene. The CDR3 nucleotides read TGTGCCAGCAGTGAGGCCAGGCTTCGGATGGATACGCAGTATTTT. Translating it yields CASSEARLRMDTQYF.

In this sample, this clone turned up a few times. This specimen includes other DNA sequences encoding the same CDR3. J is TRBJ2-7 and V is TRBV6-5; 11 bases agree with TRBD1. The CDR3 is made up of 15 amino acids. The germline V gene encodes CDR1 MNHEY and CDR2 SVGAGI. V was clipped by 0 bases and J by 3 bases; unmatched bases: 1. The CDR3 is CASSYSGTGGYEQYF. The CDR3 DNA is TGTGCCAGCAGTTACTCTGGGACAGGGGGCTACGAGCAGTACTTC.

The rearrangement links TRBV30 to TRBJ1-4; 8 bases fit TRBD1. The trim removed 0 bases at V and 5 bases at J, leaving 5 bases unmatched. CDR1 and CDR2 from the germline V gene are GTSNPN and SVGIG (reference sequence). CDR3 length: 15 amino acids. The DNA for the CDR3 is TGTGCCTGGAGTGTACAGGGGGGAGGGAATGAAAAACTGTTTTTT. Encoded protein: CAWSVQGGGNEKLFF.

This chain's CDR3 is CAWSVLGGGYTF. The CDR3 DNA follows: TGTGCCTGGAGTGTTTTGGGGGGTGGCTACACCTTC. The chain combines TRBV30 with TRBJ1-2; D is perhaps TRBD1 (5 bases). The CDR3 has 12 amino acids. Germline V lookup: CDR1 GTSNPN, CDR2 SVGIG (reference sequence). The V end was cut by 0 bases, the J end by 7 bases, with 9 bases between.

This clone was seen only a few times. The chain links TRBV30 to TRBJ2-3, with D unclear. V was cut by 3 bases and J by 0 bases, with 7 bases left in between. The length of the CDR3 is 13 residues. Looked up from germline, CDR1 is GTSNPN and CDR2 is SVGIG (reference sequence). This chain's CDR3 is CAWRPRSTDTQYF. The CDR3 nucleotides are TGTGCCTGGAGACCGAGAAGCACAGATACGCAGTATTTT.

V usage is TRBV4-3 and J usage is TRBJ1-4, with 7 bases that match TRBD1. V shed 0 bases and J 8 bases; nucleotides not matched to a gene: 12. Germline CDR1 is LGHNA and CDR2 is YSLEER. CDR3 size: 17 residues. DNA for the CDR3: TGCGCCAGCAGCCAAGACTATGGGACAGAGCAAGGGGAAAAACTGTTTTTT. This translates into CASSQDYGTEQGEKLFF.

The CDR3 here is CASSELKGAQETQYF. The DNA for the CDR3 is TGTGCCAGCAGTGAATTGAAGGGGGCCCAAGAGACCCAGTACTTC. J is TRBJ2-5 and V is TRBV6-1; TRBD1 agrees at 7 bases. This CDR3 is 15 amino acids long. The V gene end was trimmed by 2 bases and the J gene end by 1 base; junction bases not matched to a gene: 4. From germline, CDR1 is MNHNS and CDR2 SASEGT.

This chain links TRBV7-6 with TRBJ2-7, with a possible D match to TRBD1 (6 bases). Trimming removed 5 bases from V and 0 bases from J, with 11 bases in between. CDR1 and CDR2 from the germline V gene are SGHVS and FNYEAQ. The CDR3 is 14 residues long. The CDR3 is CASSEQGSSYEQYF. Here the CDR3 DNA reads TGTGCCAGCAGCGAGCAGGGGAGCTCCTACGAGCAGTACTTC.